The rows below give T cell receptor beta chains drawn from one sample of a study of cytomegalovirus exposure and HLA in healthy donors. The data were produced by immunoSEQ multiplex PCR, yet TCRdb's version contains in-frame clones alone and is incomplete. The data contain about 200,000 clones, about nine tenths of them singletons. Sequenced material: PBMCs. Receptor source: a woman between 18 and 30 years old in good health and CMV-seropositive. Each CDR3 is given with its conserved first and last residue. The D gene is left open where the match is weak. Some rows mark clone size as missing; the rest say once, few, many or name a class of expanded clone.

J gene,D gene,V gene,clone size,CDR3 protein,CDR3 DNA
TRBJ2-3,-,TRBV19,few,CASTTERSTDTQYF,TGTGCCAGTACCACGGAGCGGTCCACAGATACGCAGTATTTT
TRBJ2-7,TRBD1,TRBV6-1,-,CASSALTGTGGNEQYF,TGTGCCAGCAGTGCGTTGACCGGGACAGGGGGTAACGAGCAGTACTTC
TRBJ2-1,-,TRBV9,-,CASSPQSQGGRSNEQFF,TGTGCCAGCAGCCCCCAAAGCCAGGGAGGTAGAAGTAATGAGCAGTTCTTC
TRBJ2-1,TRBD2,TRBV9,-,CASSIGTISYNEQFF,TGTGCCAGCAGCATCGGGACTATATCTTACAATGAGCAGTTCTTC
TRBJ2-5,-,TRBV10-1,-,CASSVGGGETQYF,TGCGCCAGCAGTGTCGGTGGGGGGGAGACCCAGTACTTC
TRBJ2-7,-,TRBV13,-,CASSPSATPYEQYF,TGTGCCAGCTCTCCTAGCGCAACTCCCTACGAGCAGTACTTC
TRBJ2-7,-,TRBV29-1,-,CSASWDSLAYEQYF,TGCAGCGCCTCCTGGGACTCCCTTGCCTACGAGCAGTACTTC
TRBJ2-7,-,TRBV27,-,CASRTTPTYYEQYF,TGTGCCAGCAGGACTACCCCGACCTACTACGAGCAGTACTTC
TRBJ2-2,-,TRBV9,-,CASSGPQGSGELFF,TGTGCCAGCAGCGGCCCACAGGGATCCGGGGAGCTGTTTTTT
TRBJ1-2,-,TRBV6-1,-,CASREGRNYGYTF,TGTGCCAGCAGGGAGGGACGGAACTATGGCTACACCTTC
TRBJ2-7,TRBD1,TRBV9,-,CASSVGRGLDEQYF,TGTGCCAGCAGCGTAGGCAGGGGGCTGGACGAGCAGTACTTC
TRBJ2-7,-,TRBV5-1,-,CASSLSLADDYEQYF,TGCGCCAGCAGCCTAAGCTTAGCGGACGACTACGAGCAGTACTTC
TRBJ2-5,-,TRBV5-1,-,CASSLGGSQETQYF,TGCGCCAGCAGCTTGGGGGGCAGCCAAGAGACCCAGTACTTC
TRBJ2-2,-,TRBV9,once,CASRALPSNTGELFF,TGTGCCAGCAGAGCACTCCCCTCGAACACCGGGGAGCTGTTTTTT
TRBJ1-3,-,TRBV5-4,-,CASSAGDQAAFRNTIYF,TGTGCCAGCAGCGCTGGTGACCAGGCCGCCTTTCGGAACACCATATATTTT
TRBJ1-1,-,TRBV6-5,-,CASSSRAGNTEAFF,TGTGCCAGCAGCTCGCGGGCGGGGAACACTGAAGCTTTCTTT
TRBJ1-1,-,TRBV15,-,CATSRQRGITEAFF,TGTGCCACCAGCAGGCAGCGGGGGATAACTGAAGCTTTCTTT
TRBJ1-1,-,TRBV5-1,once,CASSLVATSNTEAFF,TGCGCCAGCAGCTTGGTAGCTACCTCAAACACTGAAGCTTTCTTT
TRBJ2-3,TRBD1,TRBV6-5,-,CASSYGTGTSTDTQYF,TGTGCCAGCAGTTACGGGACAGGGACTAGCACAGATACGCAGTATTTT
TRBJ1-3,-,TRBV6-4,many,CASTQGDTIYF,TGTGCCAGCACCCAGGGCGACACCATATATTTT
TRBJ2-7,TRBD2,TRBV5-1,-,CASSLGRGLYEQYF,TGCGCCAGCAGCTTGGGGCGGGGGTTGTACGAGCAGTACTTC
TRBJ1-1,-,TRBV18,-,CASSQDSNTEAFF,TGTGCCAGCTCCCAGGACTCGAACACTGAAGCTTTCTTT
TRBJ2-7,TRBD1,TRBV13,-,CASSHGQGNYEQYF,TGTGCCAGCAGCCACGGACAGGGGAACTACGAGCAGTACTTC
TRBJ2-5,-,TRBV18,-,CASSPALQETQYF,TGTGCCAGCTCACCAGCCCTACAAGAGACCCAGTACTTC
TRBJ2-2,-,TRBV19,-,CATSTPWSGGGRELFF,TGTGCCACCAGTACTCCCTGGTCGGGAGGGGGCCGGGAGCTGTTTTTT
TRBJ2-1,-,TRBV7-2,-,CASSLHQAYNEQFF,TGTGCCAGCAGCTTGCACCAGGCGTACAATGAGCAGTTCTTC
TRBJ2-7,TRBD1,TRBV5-1,-,CASRSGQLDYEQYF,TGCGCCAGCAGATCGGGACAGTTAGACTACGAGCAGTACTTC
TRBJ1-4,-,TRBV15,once,CATSRSVTANEKLFF,TGTGCCACCAGCAGATCAGTGACAGCCAATGAAAAACTGTTTTTT
TRBJ2-7,TRBD1,TRBV13,-,CASRRTGGTYEQYF,TGTGCCAGCAGAAGGACAGGGGGTACCTACGAGCAGTACTTC
TRBJ1-1,-,TRBV6-6,-,CASSSPSGIAEAFF,TGTGCCAGCAGTTCCCCCTCAGGGATAGCTGAAGCTTTCTTT
TRBJ2-3,-,TRBV18,-,CASSPPSTDTQYF,TGTGCCAGCTCACCCCCTAGCACAGATACGCAGTATTTT
TRBJ1-1,TRBD1,TRBV28,-,CASTPSLTGGTEAFF,TGTGCCAGCACCCCTAGCCTTACAGGGGGGACTGAAGCTTTCTTT
TRBJ1-4,TRBD1,TRBV27,-,CASQTGIINEKLFF,TGTGCCAGCCAGACAGGGATCATTAATGAAAAACTGTTTTTT
TRBJ1-5,-,TRBV28,-,CASSSTGIGQPQHF,TGTGCCAGCAGCTCTACAGGGATCGGTCAGCCCCAGCATTTT